Presented here are 2 T cell receptor beta chains from one specimen sequenced in a study of T cell responses to AZD1222 COVID-19 vaccine. The data were produced by immunoSEQ multiplex PCR, yet TCRdb's version contains in-frame clones alone and is incomplete. Of about 130,000 clones in the sample, about nine tenths were seen once. The sequences come from peripheral blood, collected 28 days after the second AZD1222 dose. The receptors derive from an adult who received the AZD1222 COVID-19 vaccine.

In this sample, this clone turned up once. CDR3 coding DNA: TGTGCCACCAGCAGAGATCGTCCGGGGCAATTCGCAGATACGCAGTATTTT. This sequence encodes CATSRDRPGQFADTQYF. The chain joins TRBV15 to TRBJ2-3; either TRBD1 or TRBD2 may supply D (5 bases each). The V end was cut by 0 bases, the J end by 4 bases, with 17 bases between. Germline V gene data show CDR1 as LNHNV and CDR2 as YYDKDF (reference sequence). This CDR3 is 17 amino acids long. The entire variable domain, with the rest obtained from reference TRBV15 and TRBJ2-3, is as follows: DAMVIQNPRYQVTQFGKPVTLSCSQTLNHNVMYWYQQKSSQAPKLLFHYYDKDFNNEADTPDNFQSRRPNTSFCFLDIRSPGLGDTAMYLCATSRDRPGQFADTQYFGPGTRLTVL.

The chain links TRBV28 to TRBJ1-3; D possibly corresponds to TRBD1 (5 bases). The CDR3 is 16 amino acids. Per germline, CDR1 MDHEN and CDR2 SYDVKM. The V and J ends lost 2 bases and 4 bases respectively, with 15 bases between them. CDR3 residues: CASSLAGQMPGNTIYF. CDR3 nucleotides: TGTGCCAGCAGTTTAGCGGGGCAGATGCCCGGAAACACCATATATTTT.